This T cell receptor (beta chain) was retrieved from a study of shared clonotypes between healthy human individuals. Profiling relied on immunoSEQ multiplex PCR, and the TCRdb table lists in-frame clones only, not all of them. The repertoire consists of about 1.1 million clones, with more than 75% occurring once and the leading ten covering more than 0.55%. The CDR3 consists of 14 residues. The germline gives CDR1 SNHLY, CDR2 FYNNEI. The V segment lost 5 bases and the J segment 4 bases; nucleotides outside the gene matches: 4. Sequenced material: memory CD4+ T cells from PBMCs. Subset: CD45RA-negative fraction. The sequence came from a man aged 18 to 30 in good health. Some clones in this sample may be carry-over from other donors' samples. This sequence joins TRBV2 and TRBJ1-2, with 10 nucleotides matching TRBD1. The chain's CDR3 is CASSRDRGLYGYTF. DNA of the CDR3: TGTGCCAGCAGTCGAGACAGGGGGCTCTATGGCTACACCTTC. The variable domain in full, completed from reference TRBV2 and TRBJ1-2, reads EPEVTQTPSHQVTQMGQEVILRCVPISNHLYFYWYRQILGQKVEFLVSFYNNEISEKSEIFDDQFSVERPDGSNFTLKIRSTKLEDSAMYFCASSRDRGLYGYTFGSGTRLTVV.